The 31 T cell receptor beta chains below all came from one sample that was sequenced in a study of PD-1 blockade in classical Hodgkin lymphoma. The table came from immunoSEQ multiplex PCR; TCRdb's copy has only in-frame clones and leaves some out. The table shows tens of thousands of clones, with more than 70% occurring only once. As to time point: cycle 4 day 1 (C4D1), after five to seven weeks of nivolumab. Every patient was affected by relapse after autologous stem cell transplantation, while exposure to brentuximab vedotin was not uniform. The input for sequencing was peripheral blood mononuclear cells (PBMCs), taken before the fourth cycle of nivolumab. These receptors all come from a human donor with classical Hodgkin lymphoma.

The V gene is TRBV7-2, the J gene TRBJ1-1; 7 nucleotides agree with TRBD1. The CDR3 is 15 amino acids. Germline lookup yields CDR1 SGHTA and CDR2 FQGNSA. After removal of 4 bases from V and 5 bases from J, the junction contained 10 bases not matched to a gene. The CDR3 protein is CASSSPRQGNTEAFF. CDR3 sequence (DNA): TGTGCCAGCAGCTCCCCCCGACAGGGAAATACTGAAGCTTTCTTT.

The chain uses TRBV15 and TRBJ1-1; unclear D gene. Germline V gene data show CDR1 as LNHNV and CDR2 as YYDKDF (reference sequence). Trimming stripped 0 bases from V and 10 bases from J, with 18 bases between. The CDR3 consists of 15 residues. CDR3 DNA sequence: TGTGCCACCAGCAGAGATAGCACTTCCCGAATCGGAGCTTTCTTT. Translation: CATSRDSTSRIGAFF.

The gene calls are TRBV7-9 and TRBJ1-3; TRBD1 matches at 7 bases. This CDR3 is built from 16 residues. Per the germline V gene, CDR1 is SEHNR and CDR2 is FQNEAQ (reference sequence). With V trimmed by 5 bases and J by 4 bases, 11 bases remained unmatched. CDR3 sequence (DNA): TGTGCCAGCAGCCTATGGACAGGCCTTTTAGGAAACACCATATATTTT. Translating it yields CASSLWTGLLGNTIYF.

V gene TRBV2 combines with J gene TRBJ1-1; D not certain. Trimming took off 4 bases at V and 5 bases at J, with 11 bases between the two ends. The CDR3 consists of 13 residues. CDR1 and CDR2 from the germline V gene are SNHLY and FYNNEI. The CDR3 region has the DNA TGTGCCAGCAGTGTAAAGGGTTGGACTGAAGCTTTCTTT. Its translation: CASSVKGWTEAFF.

V is TRBV2 and J is TRBJ1-1; unclear D gene. CDR3 length: 15 amino acids. Germline-derived CDR1 and CDR2 are SNHLY and FYNNEI. V lost 6 bases to trimming and J lost 1 base, with 15 bases between them. The CDR3 sequence: CASRSETAGNTEAFF. CDR3 nucleotides: TGTGCCAGCAGATCCGAGACGGCGGGGAACACTGAAGCTTTCTTT. Based on the CDR3 plus reference TRBV2 and TRBJ1-1, the full variable domain is EPEVTQTPSHQVTQMGQEVILRCVPISNHLYFYWYRQILGQKVEFLVSFYNNEISEKSEIFDDQFSVERPDGSNFTLKIRSTKLEDSAMYFCASRSETAGNTEAFFGQGTRLTVV.

The genes are TRBV5-5 and TRBJ2-1, with D possibly being TRBD2 (5 bases). The germline CDR1 and CDR2 sequences are SGHKS and YYEKEE (reference sequence). Between the trimmed V and J ends, which lost 0 bases and 0 bases, there was a span of 7 bases. The CDR3 loop spans 15 amino acids. As DNA, the CDR3 is TGTGCCAGCAGCTTGGGAGGGAGCTCCTACAATGAGCAGTTCTTC. As protein: CASSLGGSSYNEQFF.

J is TRBJ1-4 and V is TRBV4-1, with a possible D match to TRBD1 (5 bases). Trimming removed 4 bases from V and 8 bases from J, with 17 bases in between. Germline values: CDR1 MGHRA, CDR2 YSYEKL. The CDR3 has 15 amino acids. The CDR3 sequence is CASSLYRDGGEKLFF. For the CDR3, the DNA is TGCGCCAGCAGCCTTTACCGGGACGGCGGGGAAAAACTGTTTTTT.

This clone was counted a few times. The chain has TRBV11-1 and TRBJ2-3, with unresolved D. The CDR3 is 13 amino acids. V gave up 1 base and J gave up 4 bases, with 6 bases separating them. In germline, CDR1 is SGHAT, CDR2 FQDESV (reference sequence). The chain's CDR3 is CASSLGVADTQYF. CDR3 DNA: TGTGCCAGCAGCTTAGGGGTCGCAGATACGCAGTATTTT.

The chain couples TRBV6-1 to TRBJ2-7; 7 bases match TRBD1. Germline-derived CDR1 and CDR2 are MNHNS and SASEGT. J gave up 0 bases and V 6 bases, and 5 bases lay outside the gene matches. The CDR3 is made up of 14 amino acids. CDR3 DNA: TGTGCCAGCAGGGGACAGAGACCCTCCTACGAGCAGTACTTC. It translates to CASRGQRPSYEQYF.

The chain has TRBV11-2 and TRBJ1-5, with 7 bases identical to TRBD1. V dropped 1 base and J dropped 4; count of bases not matched to a gene: 4. In germline, CDR1 is SGHAT, CDR2 FQNNGV. The CDR3 is made up of 15 amino acids. The CDR3 nucleotides are TGTGCCAGCAGCTTAGGAGGGACAGCAAATCAGCCCCAGCATTTT. Its translation is CASSLGGTANQPQHF.

The chain combines TRBV6-6 with TRBJ1-2; TRBD1 matches 12 bases. J was trimmed by 4 bases and V by 5 bases; bases with no gene match: 8. CDR1 is MNHNY, CDR2 SVGAGI, per germline (reference sequence). The CDR3 totals 16 residues. The CDR3 spells CASSSRDRGHGYGYTF. The CDR3 bases are TGTGCCAGCAGTAGTCGGGACAGGGGGCATGGCTATGGCTACACCTTC.

The chain joins TRBV27 to TRBJ2-2, with 12 bases fitting TRBD2. CDR3 size: 14 residues. The trim removed 5 bases at V and 7 bases at J, leaving 2 bases unmatched. CDR1 and CDR2 from the germline V gene are MNHEY and SMNVEV (reference sequence). The CDR3 DNA reads TGTGCCAGCAGTCCGGGACTAGCGGGCGGGGAGCTGTTTTTT. As protein: CASSPGLAGGELFF.

The gene calls are TRBV5-1 and TRBJ1-5; D is perhaps TRBD1 (5 bases). The ends were cut back, 4 bases at V and 0 bases at J, with 11 bases in the middle. CDR3 length: 15 amino acids. Germline assignment: CDR1 SGHRS and CDR2 YFSETQ. The CDR3 region is CASSEGAYSNQPQHF. The DNA of the CDR3 is TGCGCCAGCAGCGAAGGGGCTTATAGCAATCAGCCCCAGCATTTT.

This clone has a handful of counts. The V call is TRBV7-9, the J call TRBJ2-7; no reliable D call. The CDR3 is made up of 13 amino acids. The ends were cut back, 1 base at V and 4 bases at J, with 8 bases in the middle. CDR1 and CDR2 from the germline V gene are SEHNR and FQNEAQ (reference sequence). The CDR3 DNA is TGTGCCAGCAGCTTAGACAGAACATACGAGCAGTACTTC. The encoded protein is CASSLDRTYEQYF.

The rearrangement links TRBV5-6 to TRBJ2-7, with unresolved D. Trimming cost V 4 bases and J 5 bases, with 13 bases left between them. This CDR3 region has 13 residues. Germline CDR1 reads SGHDT; CDR2 reads YYEEEE. CDR3 in amino acids: CASSITAAHEQYF. CDR3 coding DNA: TGTGCCAGCAGCATAACCGCAGCCCACGAGCAGTACTTC.

The chain joins TRBV19 to TRBJ2-2, with D possibly being TRBD2 (5 bases). The CDR3 has 16 residues. From germline, CDR1 is LNHDA and CDR2 SQIVND (reference sequence). V shed 7 bases and J shed 2 bases, with 17 bases lying between them. CDR3 sequence reads: CASNPWRVFNTGELFF. DNA of the CDR3: TGTGCCAGTAACCCCTGGCGGGTCTTCAACACCGGGGAGCTGTTTTTT. Using reference TRBV19 and TRBJ2-2 for the parts outside the CDR3, the full variable domain is DGGITQSPKYLFRKEGQNVTLSCEQNLNHDAMYWYRQDPGQGLRLIYYSQIVNDFQKGDIAEGYSVSREKKESFPLTVTSAQKNPTAFYLCASNPWRVFNTGELFFGEGSRLTVL.

In its sample, this clone was seen a few times. The genes are TRBV7-2 and TRBJ1-2; D is unclear. Germline values: CDR1 SGHTA, CDR2 FQGNSA. V was shortened by 6 bases and J by 1 base, with 9 bases between the two germline ends. This CDR3 is 13 amino acids long. The CDR3 coding sequence is TGTGCCAGCAGACTAGGGATTAACTATGGCTACACCTTC. Translating it yields CASRLGINYGYTF.

This clone was observed a few times. The V and J genes are TRBV15 and TRBJ1-5; D gene uncertain. This CDR3 spans 15 amino acids. Germline CDR1 reads LNHNV; CDR2 reads YYDKDF (reference sequence). Deletions cut 4 bases from V and 0 bases from J, with 10 bases between. The CDR3 here is CATSKTPYSNQPQHF. The CDR3 coding sequence is TGTGCCACCAGCAAAACACCATATAGCAATCAGCCCCAGCATTTT.

The chain joins TRBV7-6 to TRBJ2-5; D possibly corresponds to TRBD2 (6 bases). The ends were cut back, 1 base at V and 5 bases at J, with 14 bases in the middle. The CDR3 spans 15 residues. Germline V gives CDR1 SGHVS, CDR2 FNYEAQ. CDR3 in amino acids: CASSLGTPGRETQYF. Written as DNA, the CDR3 is TGTGCCAGCAGCTTAGGGACCCCAGGGAGGGAGACCCAGTACTTC.

The J gene is TRBJ1-1, the V gene TRBV5-6; D call uncertain. Per germline, CDR1 SGHDT and CDR2 YYEEEE. The CDR3 contains 15 residues. V was shortened by 4 bases and J by 0 bases, with 13 bases between the two germline ends. CDR3 DNA: TGTGCCAGCAGCCCAGGTTTCGCCGTGAACACTGAAGCTTTCTTT. Protein sequence: CASSPGFAVNTEAFF.

The chain joins TRBV5-4 to TRBJ1-2, with TRBD1 as a possible D gene (5 bases). Germline CDR1 reads SGHNT; CDR2 reads YYREEE (reference sequence). Trimming pared 6 bases from V and 5 bases from J, leaving 20 bases between. CDR3 length equals 15 residues. The CDR3 reads CASNIWTGTDYGYTF. In nucleotides, the CDR3 is TGTGCCAGCAACATATGGACCGGGACTGATTATGGCTACACCTTC.

This chain joins TRBV7-8 and TRBJ2-7; 9 bases map to TRBD2. Germline-derived CDR1 and CDR2 are SGHVS and FQNEAQ. This CDR3 spans 14 amino acids. J lost 1 base, V lost 3 bases, and 1 base had no gene match. The CDR3 DNA is TGTGCCAGCAGCTTGACTAGCGGATCCTACGAGCAGTACTTC. Translated, it gives CASSLTSGSYEQYF.

The chain carries TRBV7-3 and TRBJ2-5, with D perhaps being TRBD1 or TRBD2 (5 bases each). V was pared by 2 bases and J by 2 bases, with 9 bases between. This CDR3 comprises 14 residues. Per germline, CDR1 SGHTA and CDR2 FQGTGA. The CDR3 spells CASSLPGPQETQYF. CDR3 DNA: TGTGCCAGCAGCTTACCGGGACCGCAAGAGACCCAGTACTTC.

The V and J genes are TRBV4-3 and TRBJ2-1; 14 bases line up with TRBD2. With 0 bases clipped from V and 15 bases from J, the junction kept 10 bases outside the gene matches. Germline CDR1 LGHNA, CDR2 YSLEER. The CDR3 runs 16 residues. DNA of the CDR3: TGCGCCAGCAGCCAAGATACCGGGACTAGCGGGAGAAGAATGTTCTTC. This encodes CASSQDTGTSGRRMFF.

The gene calls are TRBV19 and TRBJ1-2, with D perhaps TRBD1 (5 bases). V was cut by 6 bases and J by 2 bases, with 19 bases left in between. CDR3 size: 16 residues. CDR1 and CDR2 from the germline V gene are LNHDA and SQIVND (reference sequence). The CDR3 bases are TGTGCCAGTAGCCCAAGCCCGGGACGGACAAACTATGGCTACACCTTC. Translated: CASSPSPGRTNYGYTF.

This clone was recorded only once. V gene TRBV9 combines with J gene TRBJ2-2; D not resolved. In germline, CDR1 is SGDLS, CDR2 YYNGEE. This CDR3 has 13 residues. Trimming left V 0 bases short and J 7 bases short, with 7 bases between. CDR3 protein: CASSVEGYGELFF. Here the CDR3 DNA reads TGTGCCAGCAGCGTAGAAGGTTACGGGGAGCTGTTTTTT. The full variable domain, its missing parts supplied by reference TRBV9 and TRBJ2-2, is DSGVTQTPKHLITATGQRVTLRCSPRSGDLSVYWYQQSLDQGLQFLIQYYNGEERAKGNILERFSAQQFPDLHSELNLSSLELGDSALYFCASSVEGYGELFFGEGSRLTVL.

A note on this clone: The same CDR3 also results from other DNA sequences found in this sample. The chain is built from TRBV5-4 and TRBJ2-3; D uncertain. Germline V CDR1 and CDR2: SGHNT, YYREEE (reference sequence). This CDR3 spans 13 amino acids. V lost 8 bases and J 2 bases, leaving 12 bases between the germline ends. The CDR3 protein is CASSLRITDTQYF. The CDR3 DNA is TGTGCCAGTAGCCTCAGGATCACAGATACGCAGTATTTT.

This chain joins TRBV5-4 and TRBJ1-2; D is possibly TRBD1 (5 bases). The CDR3 is made up of 13 amino acids. The V end lost 1 base, the J end lost 2 bases, and 6 bases lay between the germline ends. The germline V gene has CDR1 SGHNT and CDR2 YYREEE (reference sequence). CDR3 sequence reads: CASSLSGNYGYTF. Here the CDR3 DNA reads TGTGCCAGCAGCTTGTCAGGGAACTATGGCTACACCTTC.

This clone has just a few counts. The chain combines TRBV19 with TRBJ2-7; no reliable D call. Germline V gene lookup returns CDR1 LNHDA and CDR2 SQIVND (reference sequence). The CDR3 extends over 13 amino acids. Trimming cost V 4 bases and J 2 bases, with 9 bases left between them. The CDR3 DNA reads as TGTGCCAGTAGTACCGGGTTACCCTACGAGCAGTACTTC. This sequence encodes CASSTGLPYEQYF. Combining the CDR3 with reference TRBV19 and TRBJ2-7 gives the whole variable domain DGGITQSPKYLFRKEGQNVTLSCEQNLNHDAMYWYRQDPGQGLRLIYYSQIVNDFQKGDIAEGYSVSREKKESFPLTVTSAQKNPTAFYLCASSTGLPYEQYFGPGTRLTVT.

The genes are TRBV6-1 and TRBJ2-1; 9 bases line up with TRBD2. V trimming: 7 bases; J trimming: 8 bases; junction bases outside the gene matches: 12. The CDR3 spans 15 residues. Per germline, CDR1 MNHNS and CDR2 SASEGT. The CDR3 bases are TGTGCCAGCACCCAAGGGCGGGGGGGCCTGTATGAGCAGTTCTTC. This encodes CASTQGRGGLYEQFF.

This clone was observed a few times. The V and J genes are TRBV4-3 and TRBJ2-2; 9 bases agree with TRBD1. CDR1 and CDR2 (germline): LGHNA, YSLEER. This CDR3 contains 16 residues. J lost 6 bases, V lost 1 base, and 6 bases had no gene match. The CDR3 loop reads CASSQAGTGIAGELFF. CDR3 in DNA: TGCGCCAGCAGCCAAGCAGGGACAGGGATTGCCGGGGAGCTGTTTTTT.